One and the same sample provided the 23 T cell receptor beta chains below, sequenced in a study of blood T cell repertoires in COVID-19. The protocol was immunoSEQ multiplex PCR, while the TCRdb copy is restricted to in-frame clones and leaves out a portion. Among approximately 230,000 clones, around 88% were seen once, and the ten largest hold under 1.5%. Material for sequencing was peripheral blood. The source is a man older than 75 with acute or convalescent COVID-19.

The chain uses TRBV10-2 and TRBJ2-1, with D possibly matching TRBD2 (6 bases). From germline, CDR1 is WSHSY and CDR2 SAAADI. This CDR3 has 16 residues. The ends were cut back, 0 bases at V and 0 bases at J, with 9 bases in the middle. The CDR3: CASSESRGLSYNEQFF. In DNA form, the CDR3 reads TGCGCCAGCAGTGAGTCGCGGGGTCTCTCCTACAATGAGCAGTTCTTC.

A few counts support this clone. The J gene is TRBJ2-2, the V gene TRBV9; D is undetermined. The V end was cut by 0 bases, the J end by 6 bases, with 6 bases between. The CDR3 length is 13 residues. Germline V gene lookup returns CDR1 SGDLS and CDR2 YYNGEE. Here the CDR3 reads CASSVDRSGELFF. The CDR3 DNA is TGTGCCAGCAGCGTAGATCGGTCCGGGGAGCTGTTTTTT. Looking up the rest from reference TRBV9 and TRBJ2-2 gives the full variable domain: DSGVTQTPKHLITATGQRVTLRCSPRSGDLSVYWYQQSLDQGLQFLIQYYNGEERAKGNILERFSAQQFPDLHSELNLSSLELGDSALYFCASSVDRSGELFFGEGSRLTVL.

CDR3: CASSPPVTGTYEQYF. For the CDR3, the DNA is TGTGCCAGCTCACCACCAGTGACGGGTACCTACGAGCAGTACTTC. This chain uses TRBV18 with TRBJ2-7; D uncertain. Trimming took 0 bases from V and 2 from J, leaving 11 bases between them. This CDR3 has 15 residues. Per the germline V gene, CDR1 is KGHSH and CDR2 is LQKENI.

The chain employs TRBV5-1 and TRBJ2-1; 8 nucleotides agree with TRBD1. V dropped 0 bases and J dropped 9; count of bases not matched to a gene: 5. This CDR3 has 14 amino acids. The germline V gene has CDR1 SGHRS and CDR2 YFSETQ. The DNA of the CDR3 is TGCGCCAGCAGCTTGGTCCAGGGGGCGGGTGAGCAGTTCTTC. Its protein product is CASSLVQGAGEQFF.

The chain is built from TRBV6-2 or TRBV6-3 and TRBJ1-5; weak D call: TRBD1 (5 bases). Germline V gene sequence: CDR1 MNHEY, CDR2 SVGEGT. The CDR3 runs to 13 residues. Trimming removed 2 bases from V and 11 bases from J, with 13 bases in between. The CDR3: CASSYRDAGTQHF. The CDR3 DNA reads TGTGCCAGCAGTTACCGGGACGCGGGGACCCAGCATTTT.

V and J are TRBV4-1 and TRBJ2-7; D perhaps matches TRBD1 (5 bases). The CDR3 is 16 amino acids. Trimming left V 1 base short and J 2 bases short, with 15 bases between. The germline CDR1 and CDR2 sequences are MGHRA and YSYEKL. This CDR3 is CASSQAEGAGAYEQYF. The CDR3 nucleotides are TGCGCCAGCAGCCAAGCGGAAGGGGCCGGCGCCTACGAGCAGTACTTC.

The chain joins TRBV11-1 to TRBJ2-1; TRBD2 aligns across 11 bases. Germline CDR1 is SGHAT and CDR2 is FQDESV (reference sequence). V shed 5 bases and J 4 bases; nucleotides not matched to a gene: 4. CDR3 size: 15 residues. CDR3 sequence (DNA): TGTGCCAGCAGCCTTCTAGCGGGAGGTTACAATGAGCAGTTCTTC. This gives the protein CASSLLAGGYNEQFF.

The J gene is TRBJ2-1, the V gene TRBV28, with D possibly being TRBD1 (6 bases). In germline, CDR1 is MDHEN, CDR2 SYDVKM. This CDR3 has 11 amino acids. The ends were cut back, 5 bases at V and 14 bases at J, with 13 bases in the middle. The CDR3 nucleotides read TGTGCCAGCAGTCAGAGACAGGAGGAGTTCTTC. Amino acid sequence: CASSQRQEEFF. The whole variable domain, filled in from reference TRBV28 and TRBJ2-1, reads DVKVTQSSRYLVKRTGEKVFLECVQDMDHENMFWYRQDPGLGLRLIYFSYDVKMKEKGDIPEGYSVSREKKERFSLILESASTNQTSMYLCASSQRQEEFFGPGTRLTVL.

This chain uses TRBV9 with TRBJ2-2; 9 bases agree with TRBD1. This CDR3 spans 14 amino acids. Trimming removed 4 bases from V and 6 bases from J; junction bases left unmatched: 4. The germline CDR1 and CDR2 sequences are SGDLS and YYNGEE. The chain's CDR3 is CASSLRQGAGELFF. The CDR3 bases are TGTGCCAGCAGCCTAAGACAGGGGGCCGGGGAGCTGTTTTTT.

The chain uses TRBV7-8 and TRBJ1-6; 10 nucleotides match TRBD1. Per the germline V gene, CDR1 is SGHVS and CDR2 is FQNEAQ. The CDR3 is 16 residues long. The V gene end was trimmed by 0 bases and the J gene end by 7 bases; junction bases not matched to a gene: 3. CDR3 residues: CASSLALGQGNSPLHF. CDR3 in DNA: TGTGCCAGCAGCTTAGCGCTGGGACAGGGGAATTCACCCCTCCACTTT.

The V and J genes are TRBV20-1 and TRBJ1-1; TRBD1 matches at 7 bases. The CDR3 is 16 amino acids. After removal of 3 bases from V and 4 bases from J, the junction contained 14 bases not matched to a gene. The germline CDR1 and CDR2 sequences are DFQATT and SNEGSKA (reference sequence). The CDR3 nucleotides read TGCAGTGCTAGTTATGGCGCCGACAGGGCCCGCACTGAAGCTTTCTTT. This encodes CSASYGADRARTEAFF.

CDR3 in DNA: TGTGCCAGCAGAGACAGGGGGCAACTGGGCTATGGCTACACCTTC. It yields the protein CASRDRGQLGYGYTF. This sequence joins TRBV6-5 and TRBJ1-2; TRBD1 agrees at 10 bases. V was clipped by 6 bases and J by 4 bases; unmatched bases: 8. The CDR3 is made up of 15 amino acids. CDR1 MNHEY and CDR2 SVGAGI come from the germline V gene.

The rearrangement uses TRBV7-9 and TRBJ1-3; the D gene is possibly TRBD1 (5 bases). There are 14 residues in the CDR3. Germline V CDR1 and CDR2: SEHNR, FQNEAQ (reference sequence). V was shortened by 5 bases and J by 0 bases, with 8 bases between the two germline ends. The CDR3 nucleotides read TGTGCCAGCAGCCAGACAGTCTCTGGAAACACCATATATTTT. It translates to CASSQTVSGNTIYF.

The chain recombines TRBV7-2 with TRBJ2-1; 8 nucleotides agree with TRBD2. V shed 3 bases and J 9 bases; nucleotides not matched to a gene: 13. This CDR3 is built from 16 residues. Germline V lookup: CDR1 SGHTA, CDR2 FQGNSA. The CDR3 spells CASSFYGGAARGEQFF. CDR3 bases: TGTGCCAGCAGCTTTTACGGGGGGGCCGCTCGGGGTGAGCAGTTCTTC.

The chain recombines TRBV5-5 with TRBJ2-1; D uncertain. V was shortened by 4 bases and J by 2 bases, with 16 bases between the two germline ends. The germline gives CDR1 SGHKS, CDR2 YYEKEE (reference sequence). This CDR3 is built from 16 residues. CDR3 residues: CASSVPTSAPYNEQFF. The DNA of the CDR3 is TGTGCCAGCAGCGTCCCCACAAGTGCCCCCTACAATGAGCAGTTCTTC. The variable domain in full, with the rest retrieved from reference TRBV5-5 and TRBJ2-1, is DAGVTQSPTHLIKTRGQQVTLRCSPISGHKSVSWYQQVLGQGPQFIFQYYEKEERGRGNFPDRFSARQFPNYSSELNVNALLLGDSALYLCASSVPTSAPYNEQFFGPGTRLTVL.

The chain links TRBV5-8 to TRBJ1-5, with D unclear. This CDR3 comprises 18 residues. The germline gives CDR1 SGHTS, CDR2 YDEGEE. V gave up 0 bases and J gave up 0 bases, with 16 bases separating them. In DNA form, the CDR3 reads TGTGCCAGCAGCTTGGGATCAGGCCCCCCGGATAGCAATCAGCCCCAGCATTTT. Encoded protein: CASSLGSGPPDSNQPQHF. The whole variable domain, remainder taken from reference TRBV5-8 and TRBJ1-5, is EAGVTQSPTHLIKTRGQQATLRCSPISGHTSVYWYQQALGLGLQFLLWYDEGEERNRGNFPPRFSGRQFPNYSSELNVNALELEDSALYLCASSLGSGPPDSNQPQHFGDGTRLSIL.

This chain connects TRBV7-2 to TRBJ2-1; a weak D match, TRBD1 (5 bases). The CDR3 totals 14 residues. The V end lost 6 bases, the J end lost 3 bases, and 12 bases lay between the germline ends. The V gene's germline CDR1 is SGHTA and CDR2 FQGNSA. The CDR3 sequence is CASSSRTRYNEQFF. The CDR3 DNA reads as TGTGCCAGCAGTTCTCGGACACGCTACAATGAGCAGTTCTTC.

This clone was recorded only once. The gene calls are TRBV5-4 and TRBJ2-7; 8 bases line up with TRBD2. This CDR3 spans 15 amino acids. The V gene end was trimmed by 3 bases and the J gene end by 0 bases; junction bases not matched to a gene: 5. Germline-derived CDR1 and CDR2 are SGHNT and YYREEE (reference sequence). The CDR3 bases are TGTGCCAGCAGCTCAGCGGGAGTGTTCTCCTACGAGCAGTACTTC. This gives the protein CASSSAGVFSYEQYF.

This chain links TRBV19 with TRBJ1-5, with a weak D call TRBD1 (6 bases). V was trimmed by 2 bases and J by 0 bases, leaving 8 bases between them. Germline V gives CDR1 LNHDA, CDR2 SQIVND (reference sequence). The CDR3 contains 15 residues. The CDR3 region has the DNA TGTGCCAGTAGTATAACAGGGTATAGCAATCAGCCCCAGCATTTT. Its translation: CASSITGYSNQPQHF.

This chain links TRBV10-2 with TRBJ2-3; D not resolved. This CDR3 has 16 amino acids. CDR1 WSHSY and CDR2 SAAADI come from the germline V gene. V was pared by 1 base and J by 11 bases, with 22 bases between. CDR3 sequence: CASSEFSAGNGLWQYF. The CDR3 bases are TGCGCCAGCAGTGAGTTTTCGGCAGGTAATGGGCTATGGCAGTATTTT.

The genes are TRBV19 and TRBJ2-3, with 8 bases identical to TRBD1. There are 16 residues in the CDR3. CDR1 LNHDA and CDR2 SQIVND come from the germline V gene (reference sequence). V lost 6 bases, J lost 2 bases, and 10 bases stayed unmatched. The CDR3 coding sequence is TGTGCCAGTAGCCATACAGGGGGTAGATACACAGATACGCAGTATTTT. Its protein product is CASSHTGGRYTDTQYF.

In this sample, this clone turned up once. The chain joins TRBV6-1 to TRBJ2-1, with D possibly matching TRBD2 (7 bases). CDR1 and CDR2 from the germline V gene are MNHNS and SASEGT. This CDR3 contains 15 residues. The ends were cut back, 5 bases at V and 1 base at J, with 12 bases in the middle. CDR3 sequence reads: CASSPRGGSYNEQFF. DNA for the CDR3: TGTGCCAGCAGTCCTAGGGGGGGGTCCTACAATGAGCAGTTCTTC.

CDR3 nucleotide sequence: TGTGCCAGCAGCCCTGACGGGACTAGCGTCACCGGGGAGCTGTTTTTT. Its translation is CASSPDGTSVTGELFF. This chain connects TRBV9 to TRBJ2-2; 10 nucleotides match TRBD2. The junction had 7 bases not matched to a gene; V was cut back by 4 bases and J by 4 bases. There are 16 residues in the CDR3. Germline lookup yields CDR1 SGDLS and CDR2 YYNGEE.